This entry concerns a single T cell receptor (beta chain). The entry originates in a study of blood T cell repertoires in COVID-19. On the study more broadly: Material from acute and convalescent COVID-19 was sourced from the United States, Italy and Spain. PBMCs, B-cell-depleted T cells, or T cells provided the cDNA or gDNA that made up the material.

Original handling: Reference gene primer amplification yielded estimated nucleated cell counts. Measured with immunoSEQ multiplex PCR; TCRdb has only the in-frame clones, and not every one. V, J and clone size are taken as reported in that table, and D and trimming were inferred from the DNA itself. The sample comprises about 170,000 clones, 80% to 90% of which are singletons, and 3.7% rests with the top ten. The TCR was taken from a man between 18 and 29 years old with active or convalescent COVID-19. Material: peripheral blood.

The CDR3 DNA sequence: TGCGCCAGCAGCCAGAGGGAGGGAGAGACCCAGTACTTC. It is translated as CASSQREGETQYF. The rearrangement joins TRBV4-1 to TRBJ2-5; TRBD2 matches 7 bases. The CDR3 has 13 amino acids. With V trimmed by 3 bases and J by 4 bases, 2 bases remained unmatched. CDR1 is MGHRA and CDR2 is YSYEKL in the germline V gene.